This TCR beta chain derives from a study of blood T cells in healthy people across ages (dated by TCRdb to between 2015 and 2016). With regard to the full study: Template switching captured roughly one uniquely barcoded TCR beta cDNA molecule per two T cells in model experiments. To track age-related changes in TCR beta repertoire diversity, the study relied on deep sequencing normalized with unique cDNA molecular identifiers. Donors were grouped into four age groups: young (average 16 years), middle-aged (around 39), aged (about 60) and long-lived (about 82). To avoid experimental bias, donors of different ages were spread randomly across the sequencing lanes. For two donors (one aged 18 to 29 and one aged 80 or older), the study analyzed two additional independent replicas of 1 million unique cDNA reads from the same blood draw.

This clonotype was seen more than once but under ten times. Which antigen it targets is not known. Per-base qualities were not stored, and no clone one base away is much larger. The approximately 41 donors, aged roughly 6 to 90 years, were systemically healthy Caucasian individuals from Russia. Each donor gave approximately 9.4 milliliters of peripheral blood, drawn into EDTA-treated Vacutainer tubes. Ficoll-Paque density-gradient centrifugation was used to isolate PBMCs, with at least 7 million per sample. Trizol reagent was used to extract total RNA from PBMCs, with at least 5.5 micrograms per sample. For every donor, an aliquot of PBMCs went through flow cytometry to measure the percentages of naive CD45RAhigh/CD27high T cells. The library was made by 5' RACE. The sequencing machine was an Illumina HiSeq 2500. A second PCR of roughly 6 to 12 cycles was run with a J-beta primer mix and a sample-barcoded 5' primer. Each TCR beta cDNA molecule received a unique molecular identifier from a template-switch 5' adaptor carrying 12 random nucleotides. Each sample yielded at least 3 million CDR3-containing paired-end reads. All of the RNA was converted into first-strand cDNA using the Mint cDNA synthesis kit, with a TRBC-specific oligonucleotide serving as the primer. After uracil-DNA glycosylase treatment, a first 18-cycle PCR used universal primers M1SS and BC2_uni_R on all cDNA. Per the original workflow: For normalization, 1 million high-quality reads were randomly selected from each sample, with every read carrying a distinct molecular identifier. Instead of being binned into consensus sequences, reads that shared molecular identifiers were thrown out. MiTCR, run with a Q25 quality threshold and the strictest error-elimination algorithm, handled CDR3 identification, clonotype clustering and error correction. A nonparametric unseen species model with Euler transformation was used to estimate a lower bound on total TCR beta diversity. TCRdb redid the processing of the public reads, applying fastp at Q25 and MiXCR, and retained in-frame beta chains. Rows are combined by CDR3 protein, so each entry shows the most common genes and DNA. The V and J calls here are based on TCRdb, not the publication. The sample table contains fewer than 2,000,000 distinct CDR3 sequences; only one count was recorded for roughly 32% of them. Of the sample, about 10% falls within the top ten clones.

The research as a whole found: As age increased, observed TCR beta diversity per million T cells dropped in a roughly linear way, and a significant reduction was already evident by age 40. Because the CMV infection status of the donors was unknown, age-related changes in expanded clonotypes may potentially have been confounded. Estimates of total diversity from one million sequenced T cells were regarded as lower bounds and underestimates. Bulk unsorted PBMC profiling prevented conclusive comparison of naive and antigen-experienced compartments. A strong correlation was found between observed TCR beta diversity and the percentage of naive T cells measured by flow cytometry. Compared with the aged group, the long-lived group had more naive CD4+ T cells, fewer expanded clones and increased TCR diversity, suggesting age selection.

The sequenced material came from blood. The receptor comes from a woman younger than 45 in good health.

Here the CDR3 is given as CSADHNGPYEQYF. The nucleotides read TGCAGTGCTGACCACAATGGCCCCTACGAGCAGTACTTC. The chain employs TRBV20-1 and TRBJ2-7, with the D gene call left open. CDR1 and CDR2 are drawn from the germline V gene (reference sequence): DFQATT, SNEGSKA. Relative to germline, V is 5 bases shorter and J is 2 bases shorter, with 13 bases between their ends. From the cysteine through the phenylalanine, the CDR3 covers 13 amino acids. Just CDR3 DNA is preserved here, 39 bases in frame from base 1.